This T cell receptor beta chain was identified in a study of blood T cells in healthy people across ages. Germline values: CDR1 SGDLS, CDR2 YYNGEE. V was clipped by 3 bases and J by 8 bases, with 17 bases between them. CDR3 length equals 14 residues. Using a J-beta primer mix together with a sample-barcoded 5' primer, a second PCR was run for about 6 to 12 cycles. Each CDR3 protein gets one entry after TCRdb re-called the 5' RACE reads with MiXCR. The sample has approximately 810,000 distinct CDR3 sequences, more than 25% seen once. This clonotype was obtained from a woman older than 75 in good health. The chain carries TRBV9 and TRBJ1-2; D may be TRBD1 (5 bases). What was sequenced was blood. The CDR3 spells CASSDNRGTAGYTF. DNA for the CDR3: TGTGCCAGCAGCGATAATAGGGGTACGGCGGGCTACACCTTC.